This T cell receptor (beta chain) was obtained from a study of T cells after yellow fever vaccination. Researchers made TCR cDNA using 5'RACE template switching, and this step added a universal primer site and UMIs. Each CDR3 protein is one row after TCRdb ran MiXCR on the 5' RACE reads. The table lists around 600,000 distinct CDR3 sequences, more than 9% of them singletons, with 15% in the top ten. This clonotype was seen a few times. What it recognizes is unknown. Overall study findings and caveats: Contamination of FACS-sorted repertoires by abundant clonotypes from the bulk population could occur. Overall, a small share of clonotypes was seen in both CD4 and CD8 compartments. After the booster, 96% of CD4 and 75% to 90% of CD8 primary-response clones were re-detected.

V shed 6 bases and J 4 bases; nucleotides not matched to a gene: 9. Germline loops: CDR1 MDHEN, CDR2 SYDVKM. The CDR3 contains 14 residues. This receptor was taken from a man aged 25-45 years who received the YFV17D yellow fever vaccine. Sample: PBMCs, taken on the day of the yellow fever booster vaccination. J is TRBJ2-7 and V is TRBV28, with TRBD1 identical over 7 bases. The CDR3 nucleotides are TGTGCCAGCAGACGGTACAGGGGCGGGTACGAGCAGTACTTC. It translates to CASRRYRGGYEQYF.